These 10 T cell receptor beta chains originate from one sample sequenced in a study of T-cell reconstitution after alpha-beta-depleted transplantation in children. Unique molecular identifiers tagged the TCRbeta library. In TCRdb, the PCR reads were re-called with MiXCR into one record per CDR3 protein. The sample consists of 600,000 to 700,000 distinct CDR3 sequences, 10% to 15% of them appearing once. Sequenced material: PBMCs, taken before TCRalphabeta/CD19-depleted stem cell transplant. Every receptor here comes from a girl aged 2-10 years with congenital amegakaryocytic thrombocytopenia, due to receive a stem cell transplant.

In this sample, this clonotype turned up many times. This chain uses TRBV6-5 with TRBJ2-1, with TRBD2 matching 7 bases. J was trimmed by 2 bases and V by 9 bases; bases with no gene match: 4. Germline V gene lookup returns CDR1 MNHEY and CDR2 SVGAGI. The CDR3 runs 13 residues. The CDR3 loop is CASTSGTYNEQFF. In DNA form, the CDR3 reads TGTGCCAGTACGAGCGGGACCTACAATGAGCAGTTCTTC.

This clonotype was picked up many times. The chain couples TRBV20-1 to TRBJ2-1; D possibly corresponds to TRBD1 (5 bases). Germline CDR1 DFQATT, CDR2 SNEGSKA (reference sequence). The CDR3 runs to 14 residues. The V end lost 5 bases, the J end lost 4 bases, and 15 bases lay between the germline ends. This chain's CDR3 is CSAPTEGVYNEQFF. The CDR3 bases are TGCAGTGCTCCGACGGAAGGGGTTTACAATGAGCAGTTCTTC.

This clonotype was seen many times. This sequence joins TRBV5-1 and TRBJ2-2, with no clear D. Germline V gene sequence: CDR1 SGHRS, CDR2 YFSETQ. CDR3 size: 14 residues. V dropped 0 bases and J dropped 0 bases, with 3 bases sitting between them. CDR3 in DNA: TGCGCCAGCAGCTTGGTAGCGAACACCGGGGAGCTGTTTTTT. Protein: CASSLVANTGELFF.

This clonotype was seen many times. The chain is built from TRBV5-1 and TRBJ2-3, with unresolved D. Germline V gives CDR1 SGHRS, CDR2 YFSETQ. This CDR3 contains 15 residues. Between the trimmed V and J ends, which lost 4 bases and 4 bases, there was a span of 16 bases. CDR3 sequence: CASSPGTKVADTQYF. The CDR3 nucleotides are TGCGCCAGCAGCCCCGGAACTAAAGTTGCAGATACGCAGTATTTT.

This clonotype appeared a few times. J is TRBJ2-5 and V is TRBV12-3 or TRBV12-4; D unclear. The CDR3 covers 16 residues. V was trimmed by 4 bases and J by 5 bases, leaving 20 bases between them. In DNA, the CDR3 is TGTGCCAGCAGTTCCGGACCGGGTCTGGGGTGGGAGACCCAGTACTTC. This encodes CASSSGPGLGWETQYF.

This clonotype has ten or more counts. CDR3 loop: CASSYSGGRGSSYTF. Written as DNA, the CDR3 is TGTGCCAGCAGTTACTCCGGGGGCAGGGGATCTAGCTACACCTTC. V usage is TRBV6-5 and J usage is TRBJ1-2; D is perhaps TRBD1 (6 bases). Germline CDR1 is MNHEY and CDR2 is SVGAGI. This CDR3 is 15 amino acids long. V was trimmed by 0 bases and J by 9 bases, leaving 17 bases between them.

The V call is TRBV15, the J call TRBJ2-1, with a weak D call TRBD1 (6 bases). In germline, CDR1 is LNHNV, CDR2 YYDKDF (reference sequence). CDR3 length equals 16 residues. V shed 0 bases and J shed 8 bases, with 17 bases lying between them. In DNA, the CDR3 is TGTGCCACCAGCAGAGAGGGGGCTCCCCCTTTCGATGAGCAGTTCTTC. This sequence encodes CATSREGAPPFDEQFF.

The chain links TRBV12-3 or TRBV12-4 to TRBJ2-3; 7 bases line up with TRBD2. There are 14 residues in the CDR3. V dropped 5 bases and J dropped 2; count of bases not matched to a gene: 4. CDR3 in DNA: TGTGCCAGCAGTGGGGACTATCCCACAGATACGCAGTATTTT. As protein: CASSGDYPTDTQYF.

The chain combines TRBV7-3 with TRBJ2-1; D might be TRBD2 (7 bases). V was trimmed by 4 bases and J by 6 bases, leaving 16 bases between them. Germline V gene data show CDR1 as SGHTA and CDR2 as FQGTGA. This CDR3 comprises 15 residues. The CDR3 region is CASSSRGGIANEQFF. The CDR3 DNA is TGTGCCAGCAGCTCACGCGGGGGCATTGCCAATGAGCAGTTCTTC.

This clonotype came up many times. This chain connects TRBV5-1 to TRBJ1-1; weak D call: TRBD1 (6 bases). Germline CDR1 and CDR2: SGHRS and YFSETQ. Trimming took 2 bases from V and 1 from J, leaving 9 bases between them. This CDR3 contains 14 residues. This chain's CDR3 is CASSFGTSNTEAFF. The CDR3 DNA follows: TGCGCCAGCAGCTTCGGGACATCGAACACTGAAGCTTTCTTT.